This TCR beta chain is from a study of T cell clonality in common variable immunodeficiency. Overall study results and limits: CVID patient heterogeneity limited repertoire-clinical complication correlations. Compared with healthy controls, CVID subjects showed increased TCRbeta clonality, mostly in about a third. Compared with controls, CVID subjects had fewer shared TCRbeta clones.

Germline lookup yields CDR1 SGHVS and CDR2 FNYEAQ. The CDR3 has 16 amino acids. V was clipped by 4 bases and J by 5 bases; unmatched bases: 10. Ten or more counts support this clone. Its target is unknown. The read comes to an end 3 residues before the CDR3 does, leaving the germline J gene to fill in the end. The assay was immunoSEQ multiplex PCR, and TCRdb's table has in-frame clones only and misses some. The data show more than 45,000 clones, with none appearing a single time. The chain joins TRBV7-6 to TRBJ1-2, with 10 nucleotides matching TRBD1. Material: peripheral blood mononuclear cells. This receptor was obtained from a person aged 18 to 70 in good health. Partial CDR3 DNA: TGTGCCAGCAGCTCGTATGGGACAGGGGATTCATATGGC. Translated, it gives CASSSYGTGDSYG. The whole CDR3 protein is CASSSYGTGDSYGYTF.